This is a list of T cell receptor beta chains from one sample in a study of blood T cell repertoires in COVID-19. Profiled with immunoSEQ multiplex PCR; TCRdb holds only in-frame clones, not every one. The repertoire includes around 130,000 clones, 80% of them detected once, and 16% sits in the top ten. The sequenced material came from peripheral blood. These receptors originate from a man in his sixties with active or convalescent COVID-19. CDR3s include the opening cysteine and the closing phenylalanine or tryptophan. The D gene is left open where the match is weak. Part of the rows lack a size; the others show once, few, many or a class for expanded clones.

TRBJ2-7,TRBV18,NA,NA,TGTGCCAGCTCACCTAGCCGATACGAGCAGTACTTC,CASSPSRYEQYF
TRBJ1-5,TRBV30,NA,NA,TGTGCCTGGACAGGGTCGGGCAATCAGCCCCAGCATTTT,CAWTGSGNQPQHF
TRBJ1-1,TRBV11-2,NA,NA,TGTGCCAGCAGCTTAGCTGGCCCAACCGAAGCTTTCTTT,CASSLAGPTEAFF
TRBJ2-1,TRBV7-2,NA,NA,TGTGCCAGCAGCTGGGGACACGAATCCTACAATGAGCAGTTCTTC,CASSWGHESYNEQFF
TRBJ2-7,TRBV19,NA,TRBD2,TGTGCCAGTAGTCCCGGGACTAGCGGGACCTACGAGCAGTACTTC,CASSPGTSGTYEQYF
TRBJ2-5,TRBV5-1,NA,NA,TGCGCCAGCAGCCACAGAGGCGGGTATCAAGAGACCCAGTACTTC,CASSHRGGYQETQYF
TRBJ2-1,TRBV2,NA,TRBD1,TGTGCCAGCAGTGATGGGACAGGGCGTTTCTTC,CASSDGTGRFF
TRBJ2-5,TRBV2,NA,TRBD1,TGTGCCAGCAGGGGGACAGATAAAGAGACCCAGTACTTC,CASRGTDKETQYF
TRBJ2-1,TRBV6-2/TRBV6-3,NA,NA,TGTGCCAGCAGCCAGAGGGGGATTTCCTACAATGAGCAGTTCTTC,CASSQRGISYNEQFF
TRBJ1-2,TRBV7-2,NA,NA,TGTGCCAGCACCCAGGTGTTCGGGAATGGCTACACCTTC,CASTQVFGNGYTF
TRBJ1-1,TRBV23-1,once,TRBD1,TGCGCCAGCAGTCACCCGACCCGGGACAGGGGGCTATTATGGGAGAACACTGAAGCTTTCTTT,CASSHPTRDRGLLWENTEAFF
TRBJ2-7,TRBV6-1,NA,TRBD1,TGTGCCAGCAGTGAATCCGACCGGGACAGGCCCTACGAGCAGTACTTC,CASSESDRDRPYEQYF
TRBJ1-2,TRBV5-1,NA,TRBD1,TGCGCCAGCAGCATTGACCCCGGGACAGTCTATGGCTACACCTTC,CASSIDPGTVYGYTF
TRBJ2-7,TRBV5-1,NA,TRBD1,TGCGCCAGCAGGCCACAAGGGGCAGGGGGCTTCCTGGACGAGCAGTACTTC,CASRPQGAGGFLDEQYF
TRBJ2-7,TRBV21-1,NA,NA,TGTGCCAGCAGCAAACTAGGCGGCGAGCAGTACTTC,CASSKLGGEQYF
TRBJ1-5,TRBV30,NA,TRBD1,TGTGCCTGGCAAGGGGACAGGGTTGAACAGCCCCAGCATTTT,CAWQGDRVEQPQHF
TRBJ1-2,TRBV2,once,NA,TGTGCCAGCACGGCGACGGGATACTATGGCTACACCTTC,CASTATGYYGYTF
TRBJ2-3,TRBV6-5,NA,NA,TGTGCCAGCAGTATCTCCGCAGGGACAGATACGCAGTATTTT,CASSISAGTDTQYF
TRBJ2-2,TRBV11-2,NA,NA,TGTGCCAGCAGCTCCGGGGAGTGGGATGCGAACACCGGGGAGCTGTTTTTT,CASSSGEWDANTGELFF
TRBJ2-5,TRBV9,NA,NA,TGTGCCAGCAGCCCCTCCGGAAGCGTGAGGGAGACCCAGTACTTC,CASSPSGSVRETQYF
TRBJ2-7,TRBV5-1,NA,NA,TGCGCCAGCAGCCATGCCACAGGGTCTCTTTACGAGCAGTACTTC,CASSHATGSLYEQYF
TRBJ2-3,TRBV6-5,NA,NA,TGTGCCAGCAGTTGGGAGTCTAGCACAGATACGCAGTATTTT,CASSWESSTDTQYF
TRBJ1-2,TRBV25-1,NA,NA,TGTGCCAGCAGTGACAGGGCCCTACTGTATGGCTACACCTTC,CASSDRALLYGYTF
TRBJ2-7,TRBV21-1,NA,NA,TGTGCCATTACTGGACTAGCGGGGTTCTACGAGCAGTACTTC,CAITGLAGFYEQYF
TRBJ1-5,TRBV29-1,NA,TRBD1,TGCAGCGTCAGCAGGGGGCGAGGGGAGCCCCAGCATTTT,CSVSRGRGEPQHF
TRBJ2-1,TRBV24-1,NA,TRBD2,TGTGCCACCAGTGATTTCAGGGGTCGCGGGAGGGCCGGGGAGCAGTTCTTC,CATSDFRGRGRAGEQFF
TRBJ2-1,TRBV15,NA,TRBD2,TGTGCCACCAGCTTCCGGACTAGCGTCCACAATGAGCAGTTCTTC,CATSFRTSVHNEQFF
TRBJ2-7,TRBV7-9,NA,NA,TGTGCCAGCAGCTTGAACAGGGAAGGGTCCTACGAGCAGTACTTC,CASSLNREGSYEQYF
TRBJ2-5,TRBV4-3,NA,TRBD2,TGCGCCAGCAGCCACCCCGGACTAGCGGGAGCAGAGACCCAGTACTTC,CASSHPGLAGAETQYF
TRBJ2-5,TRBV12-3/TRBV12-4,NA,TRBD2,TGTGCCAGCAGTTTACTAGCGGAAGAGACCCAGTACTTC,CASSLLAEETQYF
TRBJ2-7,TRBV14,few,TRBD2,TGTGCCAGCAGCCAAGGAAATAGCGGGAGAGGGTGGTCCTACGAGCAGTACTTC,CASSQGNSGRGWSYEQYF
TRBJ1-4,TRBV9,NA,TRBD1,TGTGCCAGCAGCGTAGCCCGACAGGGCAATGAAAAACTGTTTTTT,CASSVARQGNEKLFF
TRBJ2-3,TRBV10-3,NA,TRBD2,TGTGCCATCAGTAGTCGCTTGGGGGCTAGCGGGAGGGTACACACAGATACGCAGTATTTT,CAISSRLGASGRVHTDTQYF
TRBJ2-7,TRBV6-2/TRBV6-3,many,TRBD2,TGTGCCAGCAGTTACTCCTCCACTAGCGGGAGCCTCCCCTACGAGCAGTACTTC,CASSYSSTSGSLPYEQYF
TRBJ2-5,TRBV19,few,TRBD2,TGTGCCAGTGCGTCAGCGGGAGATGGGGAAGAGACCCAGTACTTC,CASASAGDGEETQYF
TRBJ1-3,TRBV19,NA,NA,TGTGCCAGTAGTATATCCAGAAACACCATATATTTT,CASSISRNTIYF
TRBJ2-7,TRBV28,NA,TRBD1,TGTGCCAGCAGCCTTGGGACAGCCCCGTTAGCCTACGAGCAGTACTTC,CASSLGTAPLAYEQYF
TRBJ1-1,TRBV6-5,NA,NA,TGTGCCAGCACCTTCGTAGGCGGGGAAGCTTTCTTT,CASTFVGGEAFF
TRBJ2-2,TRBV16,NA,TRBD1,TGTGCCAGCAAGCCGGGACAGCCGGGCACCGGGGAGCTGTTTTTT,CASKPGQPGTGELFF
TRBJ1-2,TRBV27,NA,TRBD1,TGTGCCAGCAGTCCCAAACCGGGACAGGGGGGGGGCTACACCTTC,CASSPKPGQGGGYTF
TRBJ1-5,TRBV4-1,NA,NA,TGCGCCAGCAGCCGGTCGACGGGGAGTTCTCAGCCCCAGCATTTT,CASSRSTGSSQPQHF
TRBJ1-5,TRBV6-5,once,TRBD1,TGTGCCAGCAGCCAAGGGACAGGCCGAAATCAGCCCCAGCATTTT,CASSQGTGRNQPQHF